This entry concerns a single T cell receptor (beta chain). As defined, naive CD8 cells were CD45RO-negative and positively selected for CCR7, with terminally differentiated effector memory CD45RA+ cells excluded. V lost 6 bases and J 0 bases, leaving 17 bases between the germline ends. CDR3 length: 16 amino acids. Germline-derived CDR1 and CDR2 are SGHRS and YFSETQ. The record originates from a study of shared clonotypes between healthy human individuals. Method: immunoSEQ multiplex PCR; TCRdb's copy keeps in-frame clones and lacks some. Of more than 600,000 clones detected, about 92% appear once; the ten largest clones hold about 24%.

The specimen was naive CD8+ T cells sorted from blood. The source is a man aged 25 to 40 in good health. The V gene is TRBV5-1, the J gene TRBJ2-3; a possible D gene is TRBD1 (5 bases). The CDR3 bases are TGCGCCAGCAATACTTACGACAGTTCTAGCACAGATACGCAGTATTTT. Its translation is CASNTYDSSSTDTQYF.